This T cell receptor beta chain was captured in a study of response to subunit inactivated influenza vaccine. Trimming took 3 bases from V and 8 from J, leaving 6 bases between them. The CDR3 has 11 amino acids. This clonotype was recorded at least ten times. TCRdb itself ran the RT-PCR reads through MiXCR, one entry per CDR3 protein. The data show 860,000 or so distinct CDR3 sequences, about 20% seen once. This sequence originates from a man aged 45-65 years who received an inactivated influenza vaccine. The sequencing used PBMCs from blood, collected roughly 5 days after vaccination. The rearrangement uses TRBV12-3 or TRBV12-4 and TRBJ2-3; a weak D match, TRBD2 (5 bases). Here the CDR3 reads CASSFGSTQYF. DNA of the CDR3: TGTGCCAGCAGTTTTGGGAGTACGCAGTATTTT.